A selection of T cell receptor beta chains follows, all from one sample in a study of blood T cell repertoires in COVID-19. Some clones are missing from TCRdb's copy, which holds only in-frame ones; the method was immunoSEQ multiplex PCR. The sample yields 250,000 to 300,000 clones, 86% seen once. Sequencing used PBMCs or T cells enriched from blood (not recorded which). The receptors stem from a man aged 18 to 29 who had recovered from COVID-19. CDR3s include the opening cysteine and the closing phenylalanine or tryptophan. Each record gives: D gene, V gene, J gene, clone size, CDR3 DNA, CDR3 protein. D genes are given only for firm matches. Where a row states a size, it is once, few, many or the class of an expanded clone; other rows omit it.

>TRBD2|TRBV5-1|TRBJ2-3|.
TGCGCCAGCAGCTGGGGACTAGCGGGAGTGGGAGATACGCAGTATTTT
CASSWGLAGVGDTQYF
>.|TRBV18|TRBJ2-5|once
TGTGCCAGCTCCTTAGAGCTTGAGGGAAATGGAGAGACCCAGTACTTC
CASSLELEGNGETQYF
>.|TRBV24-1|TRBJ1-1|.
TGTGCCACCAGTGATCCCCTCGTCCCGGGGACTTTCTTT
CATSDPLVPGTFF
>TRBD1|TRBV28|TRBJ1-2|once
TGTGCCAGCAGCTCCCCCCTGACAGGGCGGGATGGCTACACCTTC
CASSSPLTGRDGYTF
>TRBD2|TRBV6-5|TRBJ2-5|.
TGTGCCAGCAGCCAACGGACTAGCGGGGGGGCGACCCAGTACTTC
CASSQRTSGGATQYF
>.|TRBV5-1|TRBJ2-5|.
TGCGCCAGCAGCTTAACACCAGAGACCCAGTACTTC
CASSLTPETQYF
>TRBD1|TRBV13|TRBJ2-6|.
TGTGCCAGCAGCTTCGTCAGGGGGCCAGGGGCCAACGTCCTGACTTTC
CASSFVRGPGANVLTF
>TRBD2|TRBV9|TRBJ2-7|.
TGTGCCAGCAGCCCCCCCAGTAGCGGGCCCTACGAGCAGTACTTC
CASSPPSSGPYEQYF
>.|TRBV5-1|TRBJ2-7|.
TGCGCCAGCATCCCCCAGGGGTGGACCTACGAGCAGTACTTC
CASIPQGWTYEQYF
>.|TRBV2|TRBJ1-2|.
TGTGCCAGCAGTGAGTTCCAGGGTAAAGACGGCTACACCTTC
CASSEFQGKDGYTF
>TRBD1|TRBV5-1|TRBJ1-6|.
TGCGCCAGCAGCCAGACAGGGGGCTTTAATTCACCCCTCCACTTT
CASSQTGGFNSPLHF
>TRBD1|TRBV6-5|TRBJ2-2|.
TGTGCCAGCACCACCGGGACAGGGCGGACCGGGGAGCTGTTTTTT
CASTTGTGRTGELFF
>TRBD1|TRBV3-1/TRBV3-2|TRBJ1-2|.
TGTGCCAGCAGCCAAGATTGGGACAGGGGACATGGCTACACCTTC
CASSQDWDRGHGYTF
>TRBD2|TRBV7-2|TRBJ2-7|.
TGTGCCAGCAGCATGACTAGCGGGAGGGCCTACGAGCAGTACTTC
CASSMTSGRAYEQYF
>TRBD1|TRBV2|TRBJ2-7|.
TGTGCCGGCAGACAGGGATCCTACGAGCAGTACTTC
CAGRQGSYEQYF
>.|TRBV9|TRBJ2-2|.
TGTGCCAGCAGCGGTATGTCAGGAGGCTACACCGGGGAGCTGTTTTTT
CASSGMSGGYTGELFF
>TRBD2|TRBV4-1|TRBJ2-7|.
TGCGCCAGCAGCCAATGGACGGGAGGCTCCTACGAGCAGTACTTC
CASSQWTGGSYEQYF
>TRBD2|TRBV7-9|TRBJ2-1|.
TGTGCCAGCAACAAACCGGGACTATCTCCCGATGAGCAGTTCTTC
CASNKPGLSPDEQFF
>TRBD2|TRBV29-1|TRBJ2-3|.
TGCAGCGTTGAACTAGCGGGGGGGCCTGGAGATACGCAGTATTTT
CSVELAGGPGDTQYF
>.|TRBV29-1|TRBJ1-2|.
TGCAGCGTTGGGGCGGACATCTATGGCTACACCTTC
CSVGADIYGYTF
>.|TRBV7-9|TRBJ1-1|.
TGTGCCAGCAGCTTAATGGAGGGCAACACTGAAGCTTTCTTT
CASSLMEGNTEAFF
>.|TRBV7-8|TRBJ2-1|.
TGTGCCAGCAGCCAGACAGAGCTAACCTACAATGAGCAGTTCTTC
CASSQTELTYNEQFF
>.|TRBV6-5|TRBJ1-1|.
TGTGCCAGCAGTCAGGATCCGAGGGCTGAAGCTTTCTTT
CASSQDPRAEAFF
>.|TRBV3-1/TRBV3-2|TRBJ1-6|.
TGTGCCAGCAGTCATACCCGGGCGAGGGATTCACCCCTCCACTTT
CASSHTRARDSPLHF
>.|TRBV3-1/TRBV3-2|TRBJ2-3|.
TGTGCCAGCAGCCAAGGATCAGGGACTAGCACAGATACGCAGTATTTT
CASSQGSGTSTDTQYF
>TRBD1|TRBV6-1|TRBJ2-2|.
TGTGCCAGCAGTGAAAACAGGGGCACGAACACCGGGGAGCTGTTTTTT
CASSENRGTNTGELFF
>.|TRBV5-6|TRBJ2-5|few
TGTGCCAGCAGCTTGCTTGGGCGGGGCGGCGAGACCCAGTACTTC
CASSLLGRGGETQYF
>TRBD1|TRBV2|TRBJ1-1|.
TGTGCCAGCACTCCGACAGGGGTAGGGACTGAAGCTTTCTTT
CASTPTGVGTEAFF
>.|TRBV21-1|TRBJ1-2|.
TGTGCCAGCAGCAAAGGCATGCGAAACAGGTATGGCTACACCTTC
CASSKGMRNRYGYTF
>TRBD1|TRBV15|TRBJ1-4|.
TGTGCCACCAGCAGCTCACCGGGACAGGGGATTGCTAATGAAAAACTGTTTTTT
CATSSSPGQGIANEKLFF
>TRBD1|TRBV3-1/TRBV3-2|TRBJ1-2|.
TGTGCCAGCAGCCAAGTGGGACAGGGGGGGTATGGCTACACCTTC
CASSQVGQGGYGYTF
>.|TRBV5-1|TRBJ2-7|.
TGCGCCAGCAGCTTGGACACGGGGGAGCAGTACTTC
CASSLDTGEQYF
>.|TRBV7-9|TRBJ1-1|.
TGTGCCGCCCGGCCGGGGAACACTGAAGCTTTCTTT
CAARPGNTEAFF
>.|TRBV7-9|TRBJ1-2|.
TGTGCCAGCAGCTCGACCCCTAGGGGTCTCGTGGGCTACACCTTC
CASSSTPRGLVGYTF
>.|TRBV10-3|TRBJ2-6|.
TGTGCCATCAGTGATCAGTCCTCTGGGGCCAACGTCCTGACTTTC
CAISDQSSGANVLTF
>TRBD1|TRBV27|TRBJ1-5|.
TGTGCCAGCAGTAGCTCGGGACAGGACAATCAGCCCCAGCATTTT
CASSSSGQDNQPQHF
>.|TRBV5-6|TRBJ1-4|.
TGTGCCAGCAGCTTGGCCAAAGCGGGGGAAAAACTGTTTTTT
CASSLAKAGEKLFF
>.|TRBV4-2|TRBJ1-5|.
TGTGCCAGCAGCCAAGTTCCCAGCAGGATTGATCAGCCCCAGCATTTT
CASSQVPSRIDQPQHF
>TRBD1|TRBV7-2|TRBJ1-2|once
TGTGCCAGCAGCTCCACCATGGGACAGGGTTATGGCTACACCTTC
CASSSTMGQGYGYTF
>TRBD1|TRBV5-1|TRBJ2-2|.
TGCGCCAGCAGCCCCGACAGGGCTGTCGGGGAGCTGTTTTTT
CASSPDRAVGELFF
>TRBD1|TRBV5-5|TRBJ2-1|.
TGTGCCAGCAGCCCATCTTCGGGTATAGGGACAGGGGTATACAATGAGCAGTTCTTC
CASSPSSGIGTGVYNEQFF
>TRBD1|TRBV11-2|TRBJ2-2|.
TGTGCCAGCAGACCCGGGACAGGGTACACCGGGGAGCTGTTTTTT
CASRPGTGYTGELFF
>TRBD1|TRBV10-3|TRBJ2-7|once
TGTGCCATCGGTCTTGGACAGGGGGCCTTCGAGCAGTACTTC
CAIGLGQGAFEQYF
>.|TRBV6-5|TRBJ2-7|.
TGTGCCAGCAGGCACTACTCCTACGAGCAGTACTTC
CASRHYSYEQYF
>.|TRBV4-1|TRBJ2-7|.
TGCGCCAGCAGCCAAGATTATGGACAGTCATCGTCGCAGTACTTC
CASSQDYGQSSSQYF
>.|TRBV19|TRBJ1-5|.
TGTGCCAGTAGTATAGAATTCGGCAATCAGCCCCAGCATTTT
CASSIEFGNQPQHF
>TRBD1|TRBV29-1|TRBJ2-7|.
TGCAGCGTTGTAGCCTTGGGACAGGGCCCTTACGAGCAGTACTTC
CSVVALGQGPYEQYF
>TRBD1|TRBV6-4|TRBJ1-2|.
TGTGCCAGTTCCGGACAGGGTTCGAGCTATGGCTACACCTTC
CASSGQGSSYGYTF
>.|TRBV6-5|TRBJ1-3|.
TGTGCCAGCGGGGGGGTGAATGGAAACACCATATATTTT
CASGGVNGNTIYF
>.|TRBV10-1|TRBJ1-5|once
TGCGCCAGCAGTGATTCCGACAGATGGAATCAGCCCCAGCATTTT
CASSDSDRWNQPQHF
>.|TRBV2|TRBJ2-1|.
TGTGCCAGCAGCGAAGGGGAGAATGAGCAGTTCTTC
CASSEGENEQFF
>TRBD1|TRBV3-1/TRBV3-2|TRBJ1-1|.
TGTGCCAGCAGCCAGACAGGGTTTGAAGCTTTCTTT
CASSQTGFEAFF
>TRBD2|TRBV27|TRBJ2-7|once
TGTGCCAGCAGGCCCTCCAGACTAGCGGGGGACGAGCAGTACTTC
CASRPSRLAGDEQYF